The clone carrying this TCR beta chain appeared a few times. V lost 0 bases, J lost 12 bases, and 5 bases stayed unmatched. This CDR3 contains 13 residues. The germline gives CDR1 MNHNY, CDR2 SVGAGI (reference sequence). This sample stems from a study of blood T cells in healthy people across ages. PCR was performed a second time for roughly 7 to 11 cycles using a sample-barcoded 5' primer and a J-beta primer mix. TCRdb analysed the 5' RACE reads with MiXCR anew, one entry per CDR3 protein. Among almost 1 million distinct CDR3 sequences listed, around 54% were seen once. Sequenced material: blood. This chain connects TRBV6-6 to TRBJ2-3, with TRBD2 matching over 8 bases. This clonotype originated in a woman aged 55-75 years in good health. Here the CDR3 reads CASSYSGTREQYF. The CDR3 DNA sequence: TGTGCCAGCAGTTACTCCGGGACTAGAGAACAGTATTTT.